This is a list of T cell receptor beta chains from one sample in a study of early T cells in non-severe SARS-CoV-2 infection. Using its own MiXCR run on the 5' RACE reads, TCRdb lists one record per CDR3 protein. Here the sample spans 25,000 to 30,000 distinct CDR3 sequences, roughly 4.4% being singletons. Material for sequencing was whole blood. The receptors shown here come from an adult who was a healthcare worker with PCR-confirmed SARS-CoV-2 infection or an uninfected control (not recorded which). Both conserved end residues are part of each CDR3. The order of the fields is CDR3 DNA, CDR3 protein, D gene, V gene, J gene, clone size. A D gene is named only where the DNA matches it firmly. Only part of the rows carry a size: once, few, many, or a class if the clone is expanded.

TGTGCCACCAGCAGACAGGCGGGTAGTGAGCAGTTCTTC	CATSRQAGSEQFF	.	TRBV15	TRBJ2-1	few
TGCAGTGCTAGAAATCTAGCGAGGGACTACAATGAGCAGTTCTTC	CSARNLARDYNEQFF	.	TRBV20-1	TRBJ2-1	medium-sized
TGTGCTAGTGGCAGGGGACAGGGGGATCACGAGACCCAGTACTTC	CASGRGQGDHETQYF	TRBD1	TRBV12-5	TRBJ2-5	many
TGTGCCAGCCAAGGATACTTGAACACCGGGGAGCTGTTTTTT	CASQGYLNTGELFF	.	TRBV11-2	TRBJ2-2	.
TGCAGTGCGAGACCTAGCTCTGGGGCCAACGTCCTGACTTTC	CSARPSSGANVLTF	.	TRBV20-1	TRBJ2-6	.
TGTGCCTGGAGTGGGGAACTAGCTGAGCAGTTCTTC	CAWSGELAEQFF	.	TRBV30	TRBJ2-1	many
TGTGCCAGCAGCCCACAATATTCCAGGCTCACAGATACGCAGTATTTT	CASSPQYSRLTDTQYF	.	TRBV6-5	TRBJ2-3	many
TGTGCCAGCAGCTTGAAACCCGGACTAGCGGGAGAGACCCAGTACTTC	CASSLKPGLAGETQYF	TRBD2	TRBV5-5	TRBJ2-5	many
TGTGCCAGCAGCTTAGCCCCAGCAGATACGCAGTATTTT	CASSLAPADTQYF	.	TRBV7-8	TRBJ2-3	few
TGTGCCAGCACCTTACGGACACCGAGCTCCTATAATTCACCCCTCCACTTT	CASTLRTPSSYNSPLHF	.	TRBV6-5	TRBJ1-6	medium-sized
TGTGCCAGCAGCTTAGGAGGGGACTCCTACAATGAGCAGTTCTTC	CASSLGGDSYNEQFF	.	TRBV7-9	TRBJ2-1	.
TGTGCCAGCAGTTTCAACAAGATGAACACCGGGGAGCTGTTTTTT	CASSFNKMNTGELFF	.	TRBV28	TRBJ2-2	many
TGTGCCAGTACGAGCAGGGGGACATCGGACACCGGGGAGCTGTTTTTT	CASTSRGTSDTGELFF	TRBD1	TRBV19	TRBJ2-2	many
TGTGCCAGCTCAGGACAGGGTAATACCTTTGAGCAGTACTTC	CASSGQGNTFEQYF	TRBD1	TRBV18	TRBJ2-7	few
TGTGCCAGCAGCTTAGTGGTGGTCGGTCAGGAGACCCAGTACTTC	CASSLVVVGQETQYF	.	TRBV7-9	TRBJ2-5	few
TGCAGTGCTAGAGGGTTTGGGGGTTCGCAAAATGAGCAGTTCTTC	CSARGFGGSQNEQFF	.	TRBV20-1	TRBJ2-1	many
TGCGCCACGAGGGACAGGAATAGCAATCAGCCCCAGCATTTT	CATRDRNSNQPQHF	TRBD1	TRBV10-2	TRBJ1-5	many
TGCAGTGCTAGTGACGCAACCTCCGGGGCCAACGTCCTGACTTTC	CSASDATSGANVLTF	.	TRBV20-1	TRBJ2-6	medium-sized
TGTGCCAGCAGTATGGACGGCATTAGTGAGCAGTTCTTC	CASSMDGISEQFF	.	TRBV7-3	TRBJ2-1	many
TGCAGTGCTAGCGGCACCCTGATGACAGGATCCTACGAGCAGTACTTC	CSASGTLMTGSYEQYF	.	TRBV20-1	TRBJ2-7	many
TGTGCCAGCAGCTTAGGTCGGTCTAGCGGGCACAATGAGCAGTTCTTC	CASSLGRSSGHNEQFF	TRBD2	TRBV7-9	TRBJ2-1	few
TGTGCCAGCAGCACCCCCACCGCCCCAGCGGACTCCTACAATGAGCAGTTCTTC	CASSTPTAPADSYNEQFF	.	TRBV7-6	TRBJ2-1	many
TGTGCCAGCAGCTTAGCGGGTGCAGGACTAGGCAGCACAGATACGCAGTATTTT	CASSLAGAGLGSTDTQYF	TRBD2	TRBV7-2	TRBJ2-3	many
TGTGCCAGCAGTTTCCATGACGGAGGGGAGCTGTTTTTT	CASSFHDGGELFF	.	TRBV6-2/TRBV6-3	TRBJ2-2	many
TGTGCCAGCGTTTTAGGGCGCACAGATACGCAGTATTTT	CASVLGRTDTQYF	.	TRBV27	TRBJ2-3	many
TGTGCCAGCAGCTTAGCCAGGGCCCGCACAGATACGCAGTATTTT	CASSLARARTDTQYF	.	TRBV7-9	TRBJ2-3	many
TGTGCCAGCAGCTTGGGGCAGGGGGTCGGAGAGACCCAGTACTTC	CASSLGQGVGETQYF	TRBD1	TRBV5-5	TRBJ2-5	many
TGTGCCATCGCCACCGGGAGTACACAAGAGACCCAGTACTTC	CAIATGSTQETQYF	.	TRBV10-3	TRBJ2-5	many
TGTGCCAGCAGCCAAGGTACAGGCTTCAACGAGCAGTACTTC	CASSQGTGFNEQYF	.	TRBV4-2	TRBJ2-7	many